This is a list of T cell receptor beta chains from one sample in a study of cytomegalovirus exposure and HLA in healthy donors. TCRdb keeps only in-frame clones here, not all; method: immunoSEQ multiplex PCR. The data show some 130,000 clones, with 89% seen just once and more than 1% held by the top ten. The sample taken for sequencing was PBMCs. These receptors came from a woman between 18 and 29 years old in good health and CMV-seronegative. The CDR3 runs from the conserved cysteine through the conserved F or W. The D gene is left open where the match is weak. Some rows mark clone size as missing; the rest say once, few, many or name a class of expanded clone.

d_gene,abundance,v_gene,len,j_gene,CDR3nt,CDR3aa
NA,NA,TRBV18,13,TRBJ1-1,TGTGCCAGCTCACCCGCGGAGAACACTGAAGCTTTCTTT,CASSPAENTEAFF
NA,NA,TRBV6-1,16,TRBJ1-5,TGTGCCAGCAGTGCTACCACAGGGAATAGCAATCAGCCCCAGCATTTT,CASSATTGNSNQPQHF
NA,NA,TRBV5-4,13,TRBJ2-7,TGTGCCAGCAGCACCCAGGACAGCTACGAGCAGTACTTC,CASSTQDSYEQYF
TRBD1,NA,TRBV2,13,TRBJ1-1,TGTGCCAGCAGGGACAGGGGATTCGTGCGGGCTTTCTTT,CASRDRGFVRAFF
TRBD1,NA,TRBV18,17,TRBJ2-1,TGTGCCAGCTCACCGCGGCTCGCGACAGGGGGTTACAATGAGCAGTTCTTC,CASSPRLATGGYNEQFF
TRBD1,NA,TRBV18,19,TRBJ1-1,TGTGCCAGCTCACCCTACGCAACAGGGGGCTTGAATAAGAACACTGAAGCTTTCTTT,CASSPYATGGLNKNTEAFF
TRBD2,NA,TRBV9,15,TRBJ2-1,TGTGCCAGCAGCGTAAGCGGGGCCTCCTACAATGAGCAGTTCTTC,CASSVSGASYNEQFF
NA,NA,TRBV19,14,TRBJ1-4,TGTGCCAGTAGTATAAGTCGGGGTACTGAAAAACTGTTTTTT,CASSISRGTEKLFF
NA,NA,TRBV9,14,TRBJ1-1,TGTGCCAGCAGCGGAGGGGGGGAAAACACTGAAGCTTTCTTT,CASSGGGENTEAFF
NA,once,TRBV4-1,14,TRBJ2-1,TGCGCCAGCAGCCATAAGTGGCGGTACAATGAGCAGTTCTTC,CASSHKWRYNEQFF
NA,NA,TRBV7-9,16,TRBJ1-3,TGTGCCAGCAGCCAACGGCGGGGACTAGCGGGAAACACCATATATTTT,CASSQRRGLAGNTIYF
NA,NA,TRBV27,15,TRBJ1-2,TGTGCCAGCAGTTTTAATCAGGGGTCCCCCTATGGCTACACCTTC,CASSFNQGSPYGYTF
TRBD1,once,TRBV7-8,14,TRBJ2-7,TGTGCCAGCAGCTTAGATGGGACAGGGGGAGAGCAGTACTTC,CASSLDGTGGEQYF
TRBD1,NA,TRBV2,15,TRBJ1-2,TGTGCCAGCAGCCGGGACAGCGGCAGATGGTATGGCTACACCTTC,CASSRDSGRWYGYTF
TRBD2,NA,TRBV5-1,18,TRBJ2-3,TGCGCCAGCAGCGGGGAGCGGGGTCGGACTTCTAGCACAGATACGCAGTATTTT,CASSGERGRTSSTDTQYF
NA,NA,TRBV27,15,TRBJ1-5,TGTGCCAGCAGTCCCTTTTCAGTTAGCAATCAGCCCCAGCATTTT,CASSPFSVSNQPQHF
NA,NA,TRBV14,13,TRBJ1-2,TGTGCCAGCAGCGGTTTGGGCAGCTATGGCTACACCTTC,CASSGLGSYGYTF
NA,NA,TRBV7-6,18,TRBJ2-2,TGTGCCAGCAGCTTACCGAGGGCCGGGACAACGAACACCGGGGAGCTGTTTTTT,CASSLPRAGTTNTGELFF
NA,once,TRBV2,12,TRBJ2-2,TGTGCCGGCGCGCGGTCGGGCGGGGAGCTGTTTTTT,CAGARSGGELFF
TRBD1,NA,TRBV7-9,15,TRBJ1-2,TGTGCCAGCAGCTTATCACAGGGGGCTAACTATGGCTACACCTTC,CASSLSQGANYGYTF
TRBD2,NA,TRBV10-2,16,TRBJ2-1,TGCGCCAGCAACAGACTAGCGGGGGACCTATACAATGAGCAGTTCTTC,CASNRLAGDLYNEQFF
NA,NA,TRBV19,13,TRBJ2-1,TGTGCCAGTACCCGCGGGGCCTACAATGAGCAGTTCTTC,CASTRGAYNEQFF
NA,NA,TRBV5-8,14,TRBJ2-5,TGTGCCAGCAGCCTCCTAGGAACAGGAGAGACCCAGTACTTC,CASSLLGTGETQYF
NA,NA,TRBV7-6,16,TRBJ2-2,TGTGCCAGCAGTCGTACGACAACACCGAACACCGGGGAGCTGTTTTTT,CASSRTTTPNTGELFF
TRBD1,NA,TRBV11-3,14,TRBJ2-5,TGTGCCAGCAGCCCTTCAGGGGGACAAGAGACCCAGTACTTC,CASSPSGGQETQYF
NA,NA,TRBV6-1,12,TRBJ1-2,TGTGCCAGCAGTGATCTCAACTATGGCTACACCTTC,CASSDLNYGYTF
TRBD1,many,TRBV2,13,TRBJ1-2,TGTGCCAGCAGTGGACAGGGATCTTCTGGCTACACCTTC,CASSGQGSSGYTF
NA,NA,TRBV2,13,TRBJ1-1,TGTGCCAGCAGCGCCGACACGAACACTGAAGCTTTCTTT,CASSADTNTEAFF
TRBD2,NA,TRBV4-1,19,TRBJ2-3,TGCGCCAGCAGCCAGCTTACTAGCGGGGCAATCAGCCGCACAGATACGCAGTATTTT,CASSQLTSGAISRTDTQYF